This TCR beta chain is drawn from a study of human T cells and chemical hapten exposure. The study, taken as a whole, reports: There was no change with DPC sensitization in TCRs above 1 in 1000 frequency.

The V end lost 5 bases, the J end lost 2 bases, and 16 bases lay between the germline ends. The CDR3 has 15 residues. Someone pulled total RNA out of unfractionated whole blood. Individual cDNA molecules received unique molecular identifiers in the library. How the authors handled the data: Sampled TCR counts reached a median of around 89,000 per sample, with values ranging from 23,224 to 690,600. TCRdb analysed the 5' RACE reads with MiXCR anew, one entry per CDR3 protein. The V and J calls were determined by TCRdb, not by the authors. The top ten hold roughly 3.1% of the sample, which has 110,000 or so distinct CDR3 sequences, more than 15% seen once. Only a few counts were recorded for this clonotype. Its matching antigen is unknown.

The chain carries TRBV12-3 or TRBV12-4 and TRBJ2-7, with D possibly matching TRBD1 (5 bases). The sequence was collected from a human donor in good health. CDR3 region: CASSRMGPLAYEQYF. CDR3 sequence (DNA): TGTGCCAGCAGTAGGATGGGGCCCCTCGCCTACGAGCAGTACTTC.